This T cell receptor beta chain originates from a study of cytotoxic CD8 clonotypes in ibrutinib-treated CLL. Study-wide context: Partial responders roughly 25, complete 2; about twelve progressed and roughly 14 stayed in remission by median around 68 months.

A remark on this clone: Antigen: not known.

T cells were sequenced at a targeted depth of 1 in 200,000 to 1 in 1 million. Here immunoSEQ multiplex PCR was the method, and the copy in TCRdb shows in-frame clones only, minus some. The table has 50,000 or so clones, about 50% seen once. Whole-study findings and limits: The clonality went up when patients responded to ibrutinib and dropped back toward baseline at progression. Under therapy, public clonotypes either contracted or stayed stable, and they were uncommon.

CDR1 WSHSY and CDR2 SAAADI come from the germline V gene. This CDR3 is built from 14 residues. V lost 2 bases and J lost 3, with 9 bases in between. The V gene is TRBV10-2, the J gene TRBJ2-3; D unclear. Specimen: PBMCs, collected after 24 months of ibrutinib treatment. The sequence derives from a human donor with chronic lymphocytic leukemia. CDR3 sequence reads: CASSEIQKTDTQYF. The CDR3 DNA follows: TGCGCCAGCAGTGAGATACAGAAGACAGATACGCAGTATTTT.